Sequencing of this TCR beta chain was carried out in a study of blood T cell repertoires in COVID-19. Study-wide background: PBMCs, B-cell-depleted T cells, or T cells provided the cDNA or gDNA that made up the material.

With 5 bases clipped from V and 2 bases from J, the junction kept 7 bases outside the gene matches. Germline lookup yields CDR1 LNHDA and CDR2 SQIVND (reference sequence). This CDR3 is 16 amino acids long. In the original workflow: Estimation of nucleated cell counts relied on the amplification of reference gene primers. Measured with immunoSEQ multiplex PCR; TCRdb has only the in-frame clones, and not every one. For V, J and clone size, that table is used; D and trimming come from the DNA. The data show some 320,000 clones, approximately 89% seen once. This chain links TRBV19 with TRBJ2-3; 10 bases line up with TRBD2. The TCR comes from a woman aged 45-65 years who had been exposed to COVID-19. Input material: PBMCs or T cells enriched from blood (not recorded which). The CDR3 is CASSSPSGGVTDTQYF. For the CDR3, the DNA is TGTGCCAGTAGTTCACCCAGCGGGGGGGTCACAGATACGCAGTATTTT.